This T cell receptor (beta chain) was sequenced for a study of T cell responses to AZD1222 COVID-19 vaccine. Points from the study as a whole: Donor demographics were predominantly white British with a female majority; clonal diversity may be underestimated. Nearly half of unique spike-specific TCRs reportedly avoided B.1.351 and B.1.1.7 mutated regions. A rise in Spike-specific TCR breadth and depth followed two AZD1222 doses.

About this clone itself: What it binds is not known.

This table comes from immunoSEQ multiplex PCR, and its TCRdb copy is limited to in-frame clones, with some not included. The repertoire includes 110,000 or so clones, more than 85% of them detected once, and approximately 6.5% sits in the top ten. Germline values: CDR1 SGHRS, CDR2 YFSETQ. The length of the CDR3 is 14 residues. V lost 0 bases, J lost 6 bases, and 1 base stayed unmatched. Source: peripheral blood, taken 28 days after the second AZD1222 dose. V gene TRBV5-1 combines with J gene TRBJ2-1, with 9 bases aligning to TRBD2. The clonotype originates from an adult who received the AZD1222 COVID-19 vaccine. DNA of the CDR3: TGCGCCAGCAGCTTGGGGACTAGCGTCAATGAGCAGTTCTTC. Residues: CASSLGTSVNEQFF.